The entry that follows covers one TCR beta chain sequence. Its specificity is not known. This sample was included in a study of early T cells in non-severe SARS-CoV-2 infection. Study at large: Chains stayed unpaired after sequencing of bulk RNA from unsorted whole blood.

Study-wide points: VDJdb matching skewed toward anti-spike CD8 responses, missing private and CD4 specificities.

Individual cDNA molecules were tagged with unique molecular identifiers, the study reported. MiXCR, run by TCRdb on the 5' RACE reads, gives a single entry per CDR3 protein. The sample carries 40,000 or so distinct CDR3 sequences, almost 5.5% recorded once. This clonotype was obtained from an adult who was a healthcare worker with PCR-confirmed SARS-CoV-2 infection or an uninfected control (not recorded which). The specimen comprised whole blood, sampled at baseline.

The CDR3 here is CSASSEGGFSTDTQYF. The CDR3 nucleotides are TGCAGTGCTAGTTCCGAGGGCGGCTTCAGCACAGATACGCAGTATTTT. The chain joins TRBV20-1 to TRBJ2-3, with D maybe TRBD2 (5 bases). The CDR3 length is 16 residues. Trimming stripped 3 bases from V and 0 bases from J, with 16 bases between. Germline CDR1 is DFQATT and CDR2 is SNEGSKA (reference sequence).